The 21 T cell receptor beta chains below all came from one sample that was sequenced in a study of T-cell reconstitution after alpha-beta-depleted transplantation in children. Unique molecular identifiers were used in preparing the TCRbeta library. TCRdb recomputed calls from the PCR reads with MiXCR, one row per CDR3 protein. This repertoire shows hundreds of thousands of distinct CDR3 sequences, roughly 11% found once; its top ten account for 20% to 25%. The material was peripheral blood, obtained 180 days after TCRalphabeta/CD19-depleted stem cell transplant. The receptors were sampled from a male patient between 2 and 9 years old who had a stem cell transplant for chronic granulomatous disease, so the T cells may come from the graft donor.

This clonotype was detected ten times or more. The rearrangement uses TRBV28 and TRBJ2-3, with D perhaps TRBD1 (5 bases). CDR1 MDHEN and CDR2 SYDVKM come from the germline V gene. The CDR3 runs to 14 residues. The ends were cut back, 6 bases at V and 2 bases at J, with 12 bases in the middle. CDR3 in amino acids: CASRRVGATDTQYF. The CDR3 nucleotides read TGTGCCAGCAGAAGGGTTGGGGCCACAGATACGCAGTATTTT. The entire variable domain, with the rest obtained from reference TRBV28 and TRBJ2-3, is as follows: DVKVTQSSRYLVKRTGEKVFLECVQDMDHENMFWYRQDPGLGLRLIYFSYDVKMKEKGDIPEGYSVSREKKERFSLILESASTNQTSMYLCASRRVGATDTQYFGPGTRLTVL.

This clonotype was recorded many times. The genes are TRBV7-8 and TRBJ2-5; TRBD1 matches at 8 bases. With V trimmed by 3 bases and J by 3 bases, 9 bases remained unmatched. This CDR3 comprises 16 residues. Germline V lookup: CDR1 SGHVS, CDR2 FQNEAQ. The CDR3 is CASSFSLDRGEETQYF. CDR3 in DNA: TGTGCCAGCAGCTTCTCTCTCGACAGGGGAGAAGAGACCCAGTACTTC.

This clonotype was observed at least ten times. The chain links TRBV12-3 or TRBV12-4 to TRBJ2-5, with D perhaps TRBD1 or TRBD2 (5 bases each). The V gene lost 8 bases and the J gene lost 3 bases, with 13 bases spanning the gap. The CDR3 is 13 amino acids. The CDR3 DNA reads as TGTGCCAGCGGTATCGGGGCAGAAGAGACCCAGTACTTC. Protein product: CASGIGAEETQYF.

As for this clonotype: A much larger clone differs from this one at a single base, so this may be a read error. The chain recombines TRBV29-1 with TRBJ2-7; 11 bases are shared with TRBD1. Germline values: CDR1 SQVTM, CDR2 ANQGSEA. This CDR3 is built from 14 residues. Here the CDR3 DNA reads TGCAGCGTTGGGACAGGGGGCTCGGGCTACGAGCAGCACTTC. Protein product: CSVGTGGSGYEQHF.

This clonotype was recorded at least ten times. J is TRBJ2-7 and V is TRBV7-2, with D possibly being TRBD1 or TRBD2 (5 bases each). V dropped 1 base and J dropped 5 bases, with 21 bases sitting between them. This CDR3 has 17 amino acids. Germline V lookup: CDR1 SGHTA, CDR2 FQGNSA. The CDR3 DNA sequence: TGTGCCAGCAGCTTAGGTTTTGATATCTTGAGGGGCCACGAGCAGTACTTC. Translation: CASSLGFDILRGHEQYF. The whole variable domain, filled in from reference TRBV7-2 and TRBJ2-7, reads GAGVSQSPSNKVTEKGKDVELRCDPISGHTALYWYRQSLGQGLEFLIYFQGNSAPDKSGLPSDRFSAERTGGSVSTLTIQRTQQEDSAVYLCASSLGFDILRGHEQYFGPGTRLTVT.

This clonotype has at least ten counts. V is TRBV5-1 and J is TRBJ2-3; maybe TRBD2 (5 bases). This CDR3 contains 15 residues. The ends were cut back, 4 bases at V and 5 bases at J, with 17 bases in the middle. Germline CDR1 and CDR2: SGHRS and YFSETQ. Here the CDR3 reads CASSELTLAIDTQYF. CDR3 in DNA: TGCGCCAGCAGCGAGCTAACCCTAGCCATAGATACGCAGTATTTT. Together with reference TRBV5-1 and TRBJ2-3, the CDR3 gives the full variable domain: KAGVTQTPRYLIKTRGQQVTLSCSPISGHRSVSWYQQTPGQGLQFLFEYFSETQRNKGNFPGRFSGRQFSNSRSEMNVSTLELGDSALYLCASSELTLAIDTQYFGPGTRLTVL.

This clonotype showed up many times. The V and J genes are TRBV11-1 and TRBJ2-1; the match to TRBD2 covers 10 bases. The CDR3 contains 18 residues. Germline assignment: CDR1 SGHAT and CDR2 FQDESV (reference sequence). Trimming at V came to 1 base and at J to 0 bases, leaving 6 bases not matched to a gene. The CDR3 coding sequence is TGTGCCAGCAGCTTAGGGCTAGCGGGGGTCTCCTCCTACAATGAGCAGTTCTTC. This codes for CASSLGLAGVSSYNEQFF.

This clonotype was detected ten times or more. This chain links TRBV29-1 with TRBJ1-2; no clear D gene. From germline, CDR1 is SQVTM and CDR2 ANQGSEA. The CDR3 is 11 amino acids. V was trimmed by 2 bases and J by 9 bases, leaving 10 bases between them. CDR3 in DNA: TGCAGCGTTGAAACTGTGGGTAGCTACACCTTC. Translated: CSVETVGSYTF.

This clonotype was found many times. The chain links TRBV19 to TRBJ2-3; 7 bases fit TRBD1. The CDR3 length is 13 residues. CDR1 is LNHDA, CDR2 SQIVND, per germline (reference sequence). Trimming at V came to 8 bases and at J to 2 bases, leaving 4 bases not matched to a gene. CDR3 loop: CASGDRPTDTQYF. The CDR3, as DNA: TGTGCCAGTGGGGACAGACCCACAGATACGCAGTATTTT.

This clonotype came up many times. The gene calls are TRBV28 and TRBJ1-5; D possibly corresponds to TRBD1 (5 bases). The CDR3 runs to 14 residues. CDR1 MDHEN and CDR2 SYDVKM come from the germline V gene. Trimming took off 8 bases at V and 2 bases at J, with 13 bases between the two ends. The CDR3 nucleotides are TGTGCCAGCGCCGGGGCGATGGGCAATCAGCCCCAGCATTTT. Translated, it gives CASAGAMGNQPQHF.

Remarks on this clonotype: A much larger clone sits a single nucleotide away, making a read error possible. The chain uses TRBV7-9 and TRBJ2-4, with TRBD2 matching over 8 bases. The CDR3 sequence is 17 residues long. Germline loops: CDR1 SEHNR, CDR2 FQNEAQ (reference sequence). The V and J ends lost 0 bases and 3 bases, in that order; junction bases with no gene match: 7. DNA for the CDR3: TGTGCCAGCAGCTTAGCCACTAGCGGATTAGTCAAAAACATTCAGTACTTC. Translating it yields CASSLATSGLVKNIQYF.

This clonotype was picked up many times. The CDR3 DNA follows: TGTGCCAGCGGACGGGACACTCTTCCGGACAATGAGCAGTTCTTC. It yields the protein CASGRDTLPDNEQFF. The gene calls are TRBV9 and TRBJ2-1; tentatively, D is TRBD1 (6 bases). V was clipped by 7 bases and J by 5 bases, with 19 bases between them. CDR1 and CDR2 (germline): SGDLS, YYNGEE. This CDR3 is built from 15 residues.

This clonotype occurred many times. This rearrangement joins TRBV20-1 to TRBJ1-5, with 7 bases that match TRBD1. The CDR3 extends over 16 amino acids. V was clipped by 1 base and J by 2 bases; unmatched bases: 8. Germline CDR1 reads DFQATT; CDR2 reads SNEGSKA (reference sequence). The CDR3 DNA reads as TGCAGTGCTAGAGTCCCGACAGGGTATCGCAATCAGCCCCAGCATTTT. Translated, it gives CSARVPTGYRNQPQHF.

This clonotype was counted ten times or more. This sequence joins TRBV28 and TRBJ2-2; 8 nucleotides match TRBD1. V lost 3 bases and J lost 6; bases outside the gene matches: 3. CDR3 length equals 14 residues. In germline, CDR1 is MDHEN, CDR2 SYDVKM. CDR3 amino acids: CASSFRGRAGELFF. DNA of the CDR3: TGTGCCAGCAGTTTCAGGGGGCGGGCCGGGGAGCTGTTTTTT.

This clonotype was recorded at least ten times. This chain connects TRBV11-2 to TRBJ1-1; the D gene is possibly TRBD1 (6 bases). Trimming left V 5 bases short and J 2 bases short, with 24 bases between. Germline V gene data show CDR1 as SGHAT and CDR2 as FQNNGV. The CDR3 is 18 residues long. The CDR3 DNA reads as TGTGCCAGCAGCCCCCTACTCTTACAGGGTAGAGTCAACACTGAAGCTTTCTTT. Protein: CASSPLLLQGRVNTEAFF.

This clonotype was observed many times. The chain links TRBV7-3 to TRBJ1-6; D is undetermined. Germline assignment: CDR1 SGHTA and CDR2 FQGTGA. The germline V and J ends were trimmed by 5 bases and 10 bases, with 12 bases remaining between them. The CDR3 has 13 amino acids. Here the CDR3 reads CASSDRLYSPLHF. The DNA of the CDR3 is TGTGCCAGCAGCGATCGACTGTACTCACCCCTCCACTTT. The variable domain in full, with the rest retrieved from reference TRBV7-3 and TRBJ1-6, is GAGVSQTPSNKVTEKGKYVELRCDPISGHTALYWYRQSLGQGPEFLIYFQGTGAADDSGLPNDRFFAVRPEGSVSTLKIQRTERGDSAVYLCASSDRLYSPLHFGNGTRLTVT.

Ten or more counts support this clonotype. In DNA, the CDR3 is TGTGCCAGCAGTTTAATCGGACCTGGTAGGAGGAATGAAAAACTGTTTTTT. Its translation: CASSLIGPGRRNEKLFF. J is TRBJ1-4 and V is TRBV12-3 or TRBV12-4; unclear D gene. CDR3 length: 17 residues. V dropped 2 bases and J dropped 5 bases, with 18 bases sitting between them.

This clonotype appeared many times. The chain recombines TRBV11-2 with TRBJ2-2; D possibly corresponds to TRBD2 (5 bases). This CDR3 has 13 amino acids. Germline lookup yields CDR1 SGHAT and CDR2 FQNNGV. V was cut by 6 bases and J by 3 bases, with 8 bases left in between. CDR3 sequence: CASRARDTGELFF. CDR3 coding DNA: TGTGCCAGCAGGGCGAGGGACACCGGGGAGCTGTTTTTT.

This clonotype has a count of ten or more. V is TRBV24-1 and J is TRBJ2-1; D is undetermined. CDR3 length: 14 amino acids. Trimming stripped 7 bases from V and 5 bases from J, with 14 bases between. Germline lookup yields CDR1 KGHDR and CDR2 SFDVKD. CDR3 coding DNA: TGTGCCACCAGCGCAAGTAGGTTCCACAATGAGCAGTTCTTC. Protein sequence: CATSASRFHNEQFF.

This clonotype was recorded a few times. The chain carries TRBV5-4 and TRBJ2-2, with TRBD2 matching over 10 bases. The length of the CDR3 is 16 residues. From germline, CDR1 is SGHNT and CDR2 YYREEE (reference sequence). The junction had 6 bases not matched to a gene; V was cut back by 4 bases and J by 3 bases. The CDR3 nucleotides read TGTGCCAGCAGCCGTTCTAGCGGGAGTTACACCGGGGAGCTGTTTTTT. Residues: CASSRSSGSYTGELFF. Variable domain in full (rest from reference TRBV5-4 and TRBJ2-2): ETGVTQSPTHLIKTRGQQVTLRCSSQSGHNTVSWYQQALGQGPQFIFQYYREEENGRGNFPPRFSGLQFPNYSSELNVNALELDDSALYLCASSRSSGSYTGELFFGEGSRLTVL.

At least ten counts were recorded for this clonotype. The chain uses TRBV6-2 or TRBV6-3 and TRBJ1-5, with 7 nucleotides matching TRBD1. Germline CDR1 MNHEY, CDR2 SVGEGT. The CDR3 is 16 amino acids. V was clipped by 4 bases and J by 3 bases; unmatched bases: 9. The CDR3 DNA reads TGTGCCAGCAGTTGGACAGGACAGTCCTCCAATCAGCCCCAGCATTTT. This gives the protein CASSWTGQSSNQPQHF.